This T cell receptor beta chain emerged from a study of control samples from healthy donors and cancer patients (dated by TCRdb to 2018 to 2021). As for this clone: Its antigen remains unidentified. It has no much larger one-base neighbor in the sample; base qualities were not kept.

CDR1 and CDR2 are drawn from the germline V gene: SGHDN, FVKESK. Trimming costs V 4 bases and J 0 bases, and their ends lie 15 bases apart. The CDR3 holds 16 amino acids from the cysteine to the phenylalanine. The sequence is cut down to CDR3 DNA, 48 bases in frame from base 1. Libraries were made using the immunoSEQ multiplex PCR assay. TCRdb mirrors the immuneACCESS table, restricted to in-frame sequences. Some clones are absent from its copies; in checked studies, under half trace to an unresolved V gene, and the reason for the others is unknown. The sample table records 100,000 to 150,000 clones; approximately 93% of these occur just once. The ten largest clones capture 7.8% of the sample.

The sample comprised blood. The source is a woman younger than 35 in good health. This sequence uses TRBV14 and TRBJ1-1, with the D gene call left open. The DNA sequence follows: TGTGCCAGCAGCCTGTACGTAGGTGAGATGAACACTGAAGCTTTCTTT. Translated, this gives CASSLYVGEMNTEAFF.